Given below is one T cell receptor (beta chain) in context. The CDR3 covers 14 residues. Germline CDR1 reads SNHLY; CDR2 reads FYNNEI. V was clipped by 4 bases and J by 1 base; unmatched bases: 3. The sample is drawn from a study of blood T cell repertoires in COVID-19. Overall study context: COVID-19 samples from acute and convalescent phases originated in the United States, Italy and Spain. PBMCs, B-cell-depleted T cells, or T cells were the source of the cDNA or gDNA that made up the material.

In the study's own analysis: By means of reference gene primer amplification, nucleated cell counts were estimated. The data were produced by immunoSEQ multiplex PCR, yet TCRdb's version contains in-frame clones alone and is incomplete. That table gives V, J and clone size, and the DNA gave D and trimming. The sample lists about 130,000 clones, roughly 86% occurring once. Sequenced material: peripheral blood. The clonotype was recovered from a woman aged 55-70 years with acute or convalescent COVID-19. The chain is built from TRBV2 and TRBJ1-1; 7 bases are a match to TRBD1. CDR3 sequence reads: CASSAQGTNTEAFF. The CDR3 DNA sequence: TGTGCCAGCAGTGCACAGGGGACGAACACTGAAGCTTTCTTT.